The 12 T cell receptor beta chains below all came from one sample that was sequenced in a study of cytomegalovirus exposure and HLA in healthy donors. PCR amplification relied on 60 Vbeta primers (plus 13 Jbeta primers). Method: immunoSEQ multiplex PCR; TCRdb's copy keeps in-frame clones and lacks some. The sample holds about 180,000 clones, roughly 82% seen once. Sequencing used PBMCs. These receptors were obtained from a man aged 35 to 55 in good health and CMV-seronegative.

The chain carries TRBV6-5 and TRBJ2-5; 7 bases fit TRBD1. CDR3 length: 15 residues. CDR1 MNHEY and CDR2 SVGAGI come from the germline V gene. The trim removed 3 bases at V and 5 bases at J, leaving 9 bases unmatched. Written as DNA, the CDR3 is TGTGCCAGCAGTTATGACAGGGTGGGCCGGGAGACCCAGTACTTC. Translating gives CASSYDRVGRETQYF.

The rearrangement joins TRBV11-3 to TRBJ2-1; D is perhaps TRBD2 (6 bases). CDR3 length equals 13 residues. The ends were cut back, 5 bases at V and 8 bases at J, with 13 bases in the middle. Germline V gene lookup returns CDR1 SGHNT and CDR2 YENEEA. The CDR3, as DNA: TGTGCCAGCAGCCCGGGGGTGGGCCATGAGCAGTTCTTC. This translates into CASSPGVGHEQFF.

This sequence joins TRBV7-2 and TRBJ2-7, with 13 bases identical to TRBD2. In germline, CDR1 is SGHTA, CDR2 FQGNSA. The CDR3 spans 16 residues. V shed 6 bases and J 2 bases; nucleotides not matched to a gene: 7. CDR3 in amino acids: CASRHETSGRAYEQYF. The CDR3 DNA sequence: TGTGCCAGCAGACACGAAACTAGCGGGAGGGCCTACGAGCAGTACTTC.

The count of this clone is one. J is TRBJ2-7 and V is TRBV7-2; weak D call: TRBD2 (5 bases). Per the germline V gene, CDR1 is SGHTA and CDR2 is FQGNSA. The CDR3 covers 15 residues. Trimming left V 3 bases short and J 5 bases short, with 17 bases between. In DNA, the CDR3 is TGTGCCAGCAGCTTGAATCCTACTACGGGGAACGAGCAGTACTTC. Protein product: CASSLNPTTGNEQYF.

The chain links TRBV5-1 to TRBJ1-4, with 7 bases matching TRBD1. Trimming removed 4 bases from V and 4 bases from J; junction bases left unmatched: 10. The CDR3 is 16 residues long. Germline assignment: CDR1 SGHRS and CDR2 YFSETQ. The CDR3 protein is CASSKTGTANNEKLFF. For the CDR3, the DNA is TGCGCCAGCAGCAAAACCGGGACAGCAAATAATGAAAAACTGTTTTTT.

In this sample, this clone turned up a few times. The chain links TRBV19 to TRBJ1-1, with D perhaps TRBD1 (6 bases). The germline V gene encodes CDR1 LNHDA and CDR2 SQIVND (reference sequence). V lost 4 bases and J lost 2, with 14 bases in between. This CDR3 has 15 residues. Here the CDR3 reads CASSTRGGSNTEAFF. The CDR3 region has the DNA TGTGCCAGTAGTACGAGGGGGGGGTCCAACACTGAAGCTTTCTTT.

This rearrangement joins TRBV27 to TRBJ2-2, with D maybe TRBD2 (7 bases). Trimming stripped 0 bases from V and 6 bases from J, with 17 bases between. CDR1 and CDR2 (germline): MNHEY, SMNVEV (reference sequence). The CDR3 is 17 residues long. The DNA for the CDR3 is TGTGCCAGCAGTTTATCGATTATAGGGGGGAGGGCCGGGGAGCTGTTTTTT. It translates to CASSLSIIGGRAGELFF.

V and J are TRBV6-6 and TRBJ1-3; the D is unclear. The CDR3 runs to 12 residues. Trimming pared 11 bases from V and 0 bases from J, leaving 8 bases between. From germline, CDR1 is MNHNY and CDR2 SVGAGI (reference sequence). The CDR3 sequence is CAGRSSGNTIYF. The CDR3, as DNA: TGTGCCGGGCGATCCTCTGGAAACACCATATATTTT.

The CDR3 bases are TGTGCCAGCAGCCGGACTAGCGGGAGTCTTGAGCAGTTCTTC. Encoded protein: CASSRTSGSLEQFF. The V call is TRBV11-2, the J call TRBJ2-1, with TRBD2 matching 13 bases. Germline V lookup: CDR1 SGHAT, CDR2 FQNNGV. After removal of 5 bases from V and 9 bases from J, the junction contained 4 bases not matched to a gene. The CDR3 consists of 14 residues.

The chain links TRBV28 to TRBJ1-2; D not resolved. CDR3 length: 13 residues. The V end was cut by 6 bases, the J end by 8 bases, with 16 bases between. The germline CDR1 and CDR2 sequences are MDHEN and SYDVKM. The DNA for the CDR3 is TGTGCCAGCAGCCTCGGCACCTCGAGGGGCTACACCTTC. It encodes CASSLGTSRGYTF.

The V and J genes are TRBV28 and TRBJ1-5; D possibly corresponds to TRBD1 (6 bases). Germline V gives CDR1 MDHEN, CDR2 SYDVKM. The CDR3 runs to 16 residues. With 7 bases removed from V and 4 bases from J, the gap between germline ends came to 20 bases. The CDR3 nucleotides read TGTGCCAGCACTTTTACCCCAGGGGCCCCTAATCAGCCCCAGCATTTT. Translating it yields CASTFTPGAPNQPQHF. The entire variable domain, with the rest obtained from reference TRBV28 and TRBJ1-5, is as follows: DVKVTQSSRYLVKRTGEKVFLECVQDMDHENMFWYRQDPGLGLRLIYFSYDVKMKEKGDIPEGYSVSREKKERFSLILESASTNQTSMYLCASTFTPGAPNQPQHFGDGTRLSIL.

The V and J genes are TRBV4-1 and TRBJ1-4; 9 bases match TRBD1. V shed 1 base and J 7 bases; nucleotides not matched to a gene: 4. Germline CDR1 is MGHRA and CDR2 is YSYEKL. This CDR3 spans 15 amino acids. The CDR3 region has the DNA TGCGCCAGCAGCCAAGGGGACAGGGAAGGTGAAAAACTGTTTTTT. This translates into CASSQGDREGEKLFF.